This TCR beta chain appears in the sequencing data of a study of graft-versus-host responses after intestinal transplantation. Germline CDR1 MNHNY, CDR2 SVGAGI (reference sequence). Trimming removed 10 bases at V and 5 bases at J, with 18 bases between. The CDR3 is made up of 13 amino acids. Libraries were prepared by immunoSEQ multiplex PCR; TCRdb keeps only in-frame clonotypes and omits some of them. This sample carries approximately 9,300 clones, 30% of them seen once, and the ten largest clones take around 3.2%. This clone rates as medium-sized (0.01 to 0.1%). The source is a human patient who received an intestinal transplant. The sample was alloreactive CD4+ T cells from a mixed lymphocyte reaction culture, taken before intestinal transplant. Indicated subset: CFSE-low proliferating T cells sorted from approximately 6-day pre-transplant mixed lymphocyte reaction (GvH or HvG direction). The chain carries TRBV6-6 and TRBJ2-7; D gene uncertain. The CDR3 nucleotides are TGTGCCACTGAGAAGGACGGTGCGAACGAGCAGTACTTC. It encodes CATEKDGANEQYF.